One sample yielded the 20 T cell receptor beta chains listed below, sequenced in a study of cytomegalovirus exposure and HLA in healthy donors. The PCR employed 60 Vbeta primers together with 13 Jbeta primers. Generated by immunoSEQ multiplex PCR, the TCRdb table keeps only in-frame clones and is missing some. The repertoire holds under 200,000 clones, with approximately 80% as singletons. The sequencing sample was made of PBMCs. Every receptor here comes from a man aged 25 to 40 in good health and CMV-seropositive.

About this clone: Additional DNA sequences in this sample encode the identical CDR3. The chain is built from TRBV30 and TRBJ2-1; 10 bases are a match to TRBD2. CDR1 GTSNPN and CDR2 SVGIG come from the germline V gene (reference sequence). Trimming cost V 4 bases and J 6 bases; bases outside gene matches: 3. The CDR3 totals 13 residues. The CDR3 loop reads CAWTSGGPNEQFF. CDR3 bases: TGTGCCTGGACTAGCGGGGGCCCCAATGAGCAGTTCTTC.

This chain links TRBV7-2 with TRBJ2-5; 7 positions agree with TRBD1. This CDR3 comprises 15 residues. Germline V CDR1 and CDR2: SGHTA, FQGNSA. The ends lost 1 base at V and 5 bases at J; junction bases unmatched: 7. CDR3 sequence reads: CASSLGQGSWETQYF. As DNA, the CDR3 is TGTGCCAGCAGCTTAGGACAGGGATCATGGGAGACCCAGTACTTC.

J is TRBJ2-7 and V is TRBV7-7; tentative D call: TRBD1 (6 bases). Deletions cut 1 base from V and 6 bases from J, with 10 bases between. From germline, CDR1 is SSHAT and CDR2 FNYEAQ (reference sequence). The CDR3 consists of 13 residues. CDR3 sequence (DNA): TGTGCCAGCAGCTTAGAACAGGGCGGCGAGCAGTACTTC. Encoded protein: CASSLEQGGEQYF. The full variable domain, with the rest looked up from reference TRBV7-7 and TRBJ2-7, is GAGVSQSPRYKVTKRGQDVTLRCDPISSHATLYWYQQALGQGPEFLTYFNYEAQPDKSGLPSDRFSAERPEGSISTLTIQRTEQRDSAMYRCASSLEQGGEQYFGPGTRLTVT.

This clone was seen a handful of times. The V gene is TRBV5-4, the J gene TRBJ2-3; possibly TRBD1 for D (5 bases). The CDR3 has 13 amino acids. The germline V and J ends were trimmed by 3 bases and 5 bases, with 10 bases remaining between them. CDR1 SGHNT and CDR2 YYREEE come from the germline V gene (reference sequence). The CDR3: CASSSKGVDTQYF. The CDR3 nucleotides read TGTGCCAGCAGCTCAAAAGGGGTAGATACGCAGTATTTT. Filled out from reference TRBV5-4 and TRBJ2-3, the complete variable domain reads ETGVTQSPTHLIKTRGQQVTLRCSSQSGHNTVSWYQQALGQGPQFIFQYYREEENGRGNFPPRFSGLQFPNYSSELNVNALELDDSALYLCASSSKGVDTQYFGPGTRLTVL.

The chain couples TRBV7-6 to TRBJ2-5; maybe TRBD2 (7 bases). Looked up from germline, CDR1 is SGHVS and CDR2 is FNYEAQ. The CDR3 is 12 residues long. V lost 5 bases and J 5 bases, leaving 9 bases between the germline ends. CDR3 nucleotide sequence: TGTGCCAGCAGCGAGGGGGGGGAGACCCAGTACTTC. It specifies CASSEGGETQYF.

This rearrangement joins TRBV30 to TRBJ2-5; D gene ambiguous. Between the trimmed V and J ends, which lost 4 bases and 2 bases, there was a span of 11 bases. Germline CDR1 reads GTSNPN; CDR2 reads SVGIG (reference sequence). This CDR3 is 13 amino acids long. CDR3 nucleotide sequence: TGTGCCTGGACCGGGTCCTTTCAAGAGACCCAGTACTTC. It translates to CAWTGSFQETQYF.

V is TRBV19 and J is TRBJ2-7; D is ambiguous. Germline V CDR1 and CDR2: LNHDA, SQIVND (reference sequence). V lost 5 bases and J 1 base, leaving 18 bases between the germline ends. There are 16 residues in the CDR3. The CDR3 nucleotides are TGTGCCAGTAGTTCCCTCAGAGGATCTGTATCCTACGAGCAGTACTTC. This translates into CASSSLRGSVSYEQYF.

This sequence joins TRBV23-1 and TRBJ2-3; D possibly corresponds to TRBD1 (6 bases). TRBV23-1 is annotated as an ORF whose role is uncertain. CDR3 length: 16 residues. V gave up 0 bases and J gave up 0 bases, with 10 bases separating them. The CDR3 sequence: CASSQSGGRSTDTQYF. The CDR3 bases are TGCGCCAGCAGTCAATCAGGGGGAAGGAGCACAGATACGCAGTATTTT.

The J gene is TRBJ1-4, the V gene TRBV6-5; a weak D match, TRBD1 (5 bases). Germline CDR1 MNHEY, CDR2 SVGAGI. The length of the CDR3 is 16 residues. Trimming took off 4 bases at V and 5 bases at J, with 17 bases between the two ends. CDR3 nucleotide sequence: TGTGCCAGCAGTTGGCGTGGGGGGTTGAGCAATGAAAAACTGTTTTTT. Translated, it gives CASSWRGGLSNEKLFF.

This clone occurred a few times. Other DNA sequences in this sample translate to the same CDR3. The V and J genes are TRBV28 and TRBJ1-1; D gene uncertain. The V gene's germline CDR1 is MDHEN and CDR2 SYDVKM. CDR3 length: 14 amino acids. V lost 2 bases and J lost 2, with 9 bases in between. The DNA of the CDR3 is TGTGCCAGCAGTTTAGGGCAGGAAAACACTGAAGCTTTCTTT. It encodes CASSLGQENTEAFF.

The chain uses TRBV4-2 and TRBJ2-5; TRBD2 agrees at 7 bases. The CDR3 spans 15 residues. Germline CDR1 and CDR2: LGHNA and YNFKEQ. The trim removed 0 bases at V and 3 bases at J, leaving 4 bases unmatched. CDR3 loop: CASSQEQAGEETQYF. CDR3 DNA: TGTGCCAGCAGCCAAGAGCAGGCGGGGGAAGAGACCCAGTACTTC.

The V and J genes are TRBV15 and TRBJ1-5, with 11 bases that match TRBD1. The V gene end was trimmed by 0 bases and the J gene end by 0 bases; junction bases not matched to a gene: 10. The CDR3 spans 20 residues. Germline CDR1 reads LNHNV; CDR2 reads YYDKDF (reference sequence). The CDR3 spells CATSRDSWTGGFHSNQPQHF. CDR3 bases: TGTGCCACCAGCAGAGATTCCTGGACAGGGGGCTTTCATAGCAATCAGCCCCAGCATTTT.

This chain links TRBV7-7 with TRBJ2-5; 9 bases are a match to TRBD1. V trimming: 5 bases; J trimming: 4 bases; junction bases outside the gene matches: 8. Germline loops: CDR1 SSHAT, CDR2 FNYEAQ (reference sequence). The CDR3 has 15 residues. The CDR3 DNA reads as TGTGCCAGCAGCGATTGGACAGGGGCAGGAGAGACCCAGTACTTC. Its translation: CASSDWTGAGETQYF.

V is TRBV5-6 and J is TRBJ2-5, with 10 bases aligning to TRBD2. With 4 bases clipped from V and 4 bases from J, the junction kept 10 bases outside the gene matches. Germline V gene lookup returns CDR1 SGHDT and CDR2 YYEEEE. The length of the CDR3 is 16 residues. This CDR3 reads CASSGKRGGLLETQYF. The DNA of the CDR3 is TGTGCCAGCAGCGGAAAGCGGGGGGGCCTCTTAGAGACCCAGTACTTC.

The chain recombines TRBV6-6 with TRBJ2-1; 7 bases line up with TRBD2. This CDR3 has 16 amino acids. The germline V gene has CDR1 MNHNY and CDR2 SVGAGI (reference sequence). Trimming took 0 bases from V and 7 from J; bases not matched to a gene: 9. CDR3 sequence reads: CASSYSGRGYGNEQFF. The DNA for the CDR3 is TGTGCCAGCAGTTACTCGGGGAGGGGATACGGGAATGAGCAGTTCTTC.

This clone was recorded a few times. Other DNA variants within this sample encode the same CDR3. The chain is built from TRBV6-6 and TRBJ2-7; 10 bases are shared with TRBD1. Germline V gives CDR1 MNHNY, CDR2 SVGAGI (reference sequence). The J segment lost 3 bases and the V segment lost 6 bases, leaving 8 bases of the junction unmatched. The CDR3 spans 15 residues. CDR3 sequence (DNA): TGTGCCAGCAGAGACCGGACAGGGGGGCTCTACGAGCAGTACTTC. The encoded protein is CASRDRTGGLYEQYF.

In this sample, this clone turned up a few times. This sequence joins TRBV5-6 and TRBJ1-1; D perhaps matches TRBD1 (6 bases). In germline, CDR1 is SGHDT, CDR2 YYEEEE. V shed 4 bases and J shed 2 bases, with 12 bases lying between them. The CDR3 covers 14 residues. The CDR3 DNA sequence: TGTGCCAGCAGCAGGGGGATGGGAAACACTGAAGCTTTCTTT. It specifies CASSRGMGNTEAFF.

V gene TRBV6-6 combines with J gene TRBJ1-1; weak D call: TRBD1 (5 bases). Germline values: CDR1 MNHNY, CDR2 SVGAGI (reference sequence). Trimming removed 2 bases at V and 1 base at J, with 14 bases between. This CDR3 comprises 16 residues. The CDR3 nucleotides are TGTGCCAGCAGTTACCAACAGACAGCGACGAACACTGAAGCTTTCTTT. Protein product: CASSYQQTATNTEAFF.

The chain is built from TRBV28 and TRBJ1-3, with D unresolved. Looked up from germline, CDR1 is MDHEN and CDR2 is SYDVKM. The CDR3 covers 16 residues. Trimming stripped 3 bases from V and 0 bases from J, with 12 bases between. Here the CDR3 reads CASSFPGFDSGNTIYF. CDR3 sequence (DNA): TGTGCCAGCAGTTTTCCGGGGTTCGACTCTGGAAACACCATATATTTT.

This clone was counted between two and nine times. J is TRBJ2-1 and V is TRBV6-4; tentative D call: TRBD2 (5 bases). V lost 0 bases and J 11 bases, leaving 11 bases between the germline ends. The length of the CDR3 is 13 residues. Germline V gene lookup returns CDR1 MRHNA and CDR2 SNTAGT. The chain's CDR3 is CASSDSEGTKQFF. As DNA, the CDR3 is TGTGCCAGCAGTGACTCAGAGGGAACCAAGCAGTTCTTC.